This TCR beta chain is from a study of blood T cell repertoires in COVID-19. Repertoires were generated with immunoSEQ multiplex PCR, while TCRdb's copy carries only in-frame clones and drops some. The sample consists of some 410,000 clones, approximately 87% of them appearing once. V lost 5 bases and J lost 4; bases outside the gene matches: 7. This CDR3 has 14 residues. The germline V gene has CDR1 SQVTM and CDR2 ANQGSEA. Sequencing was carried out using PBMCs or T cells enriched from blood (not recorded which). This rearrangement joins TRBV29-1 to TRBJ1-1; TRBD1 aligns across 10 bases. This TCR derives from a woman aged 25-40 years with acute COVID-19. As DNA, the CDR3 is TGCAGCGTTCCGGGACAGGGGCTGAGCACTGAAGCTTTCTTT. This encodes CSVPGQGLSTEAFF.